The 30 T cell receptor beta chains presented below share a single source sample, sequenced in a study of T-cell memory formation after mild COVID-19. MiXCR was run by TCRdb on the 5' RACE reads, yielding one entry per CDR3 protein. Of about 400,000 distinct CDR3 sequences in the sample, roughly 24% were seen once. The sequencing input was PBMCs or a T cell subset sorted from them (not recorded which). The source of these receptors is an adult woman who had mild COVID-19 (a few samples of this study predate the infection). Cell type and time point are not known.

The rearrangement uses TRBV7-9 and TRBJ1-1, with D hard to call. V was clipped by 5 bases and J by 4 bases, with 14 bases between them. There are 14 residues in the CDR3. Germline V gives CDR1 SEHNR, CDR2 FQNEAQ (reference sequence). The CDR3 DNA sequence: TGTGCCAGCAGCGTGGGTCAGGCGGGCACTGAAGCTTTCTTT. Protein sequence: CASSVGQAGTEAFF. The complete variable domain, with remaining parts taken from reference TRBV7-9 and TRBJ1-1, reads DTGVSQNPRHKITKRGQNVTFRCDPISEHNRLYWYRQTLGQGPEFLTYFQNEAQLEKSRLLSDRFSAERPKGSFSTLEIQRTEQGDSAMYLCASSVGQAGTEAFFGQGTRLTVV.

This clonotype was counted a few times. This rearrangement joins TRBV7-2 to TRBJ2-7; 13 nucleotides align to TRBD2. The CDR3 spans 15 residues. The germline CDR1 and CDR2 sequences are SGHTA and FQGNSA. Trimming at V came to 6 bases and at J to 3 bases, leaving 5 bases not matched to a gene. CDR3 protein: CASSPRTSGGYEQYF. In nucleotides, the CDR3 is TGTGCCAGCAGTCCTAGGACTAGCGGGGGCTACGAGCAGTACTTC.

CDR3: CATSPALGRSSYEQYF. As DNA, the CDR3 is TGTGCCACCAGCCCTGCCCTGGGCAGAAGCTCCTACGAGCAGTACTTC. The genes are TRBV15 and TRBJ2-7, with no clear D. In germline, CDR1 is LNHNV, CDR2 YYDKDF (reference sequence). Trimming cost V 5 bases and J 0 bases, with 17 bases left between them. This CDR3 has 16 residues.

The chain employs TRBV4-2 and TRBJ2-5; D remains ambiguous. The CDR3 consists of 15 residues. V lost 4 bases and J lost 1, with 13 bases in between. Germline-derived CDR1 and CDR2 are LGHNA and YNFKEQ. Written as DNA, the CDR3 is TGTGCCAGCAGCCCACGTTCCGGGCGCCAAGAGACCCAGTACTTC. It translates to CASSPRSGRQETQYF.

The CDR3: CAWTLDLLGGAIYF. DNA of the CDR3: TGTGCCTGGACCTTGGACCTGCTCGGAGGGGCCATATATTTT. The rearrangement joins TRBV30 to TRBJ1-3; tentative D call: TRBD1 (5 bases). V was pared by 4 bases and J by 11 bases, with 21 bases between. The CDR3 sequence is 14 residues long. CDR1 and CDR2 (germline): GTSNPN, SVGIG (reference sequence). The variable domain in full, with the rest retrieved from reference TRBV30 and TRBJ1-3, is SQTIHQWPATLVQPVGSPLSLECTVEGTSNPNLYWYRQAAGRGLQLLFYSVGIGQISSEVPQNLSASRPQDRQFILSSKKLLLSDSGFYLCAWTLDLLGGAIYFGEGSWLTVV.

V gene TRBV19 combines with J gene TRBJ2-3; the D is unclear. Germline CDR1 LNHDA, CDR2 SQIVND (reference sequence). V was clipped by 6 bases and J by 6 bases, with 19 bases between them. The CDR3 is 15 residues long. The DNA for the CDR3 is TGTGCCAGTAGCCTCCCCGCGGCTGGTGCCGATACGCAGTATTTT. It translates to CASSLPAAGADTQYF.

This clonotype was detected a few times. Written as DNA, the CDR3 is TGTGCCAGCAGCCCGTTGACAGGGGGCTATGGCTACACCTTC. Its translation: CASSPLTGGYGYTF. V usage is TRBV7-2 and J usage is TRBJ1-2; TRBD1 matches at 9 bases. The J segment lost 4 bases and the V segment lost 5 bases, leaving 5 bases of the junction unmatched. The germline V gene encodes CDR1 SGHTA and CDR2 FQGNSA. The CDR3 covers 14 residues. The full variable domain, rest sourced from reference TRBV7-2 and TRBJ1-2, is GAGVSQSPSNKVTEKGKDVELRCDPISGHTALYWYRQSLGQGLEFLIYFQGNSAPDKSGLPSDRFSAERTGGSVSTLTIQRTQQEDSAVYLCASSPLTGGYGYTFGSGTRLTVV.

The genes are TRBV19 and TRBJ2-7; the D gene is possibly TRBD2 (5 bases). Looked up from germline, CDR1 is LNHDA and CDR2 is SQIVND (reference sequence). This CDR3 has 14 amino acids. The V end was cut by 7 bases, the J end by 5 bases, with 18 bases between. The CDR3 is CASNPAGIRNEQYF. The CDR3 DNA sequence: TGTGCCAGTAACCCCGCGGGCATCAGGAACGAGCAGTACTTC.

This rearrangement joins TRBV2 to TRBJ2-2, with a weak D call TRBD2 (6 bases). The V gene's germline CDR1 is SNHLY and CDR2 FYNNEI. This CDR3 region has 15 residues. The V end was cut by 8 bases, the J end by 0 bases, with 13 bases between. The CDR3 region has the DNA TGTGCCAGCGGCCAGGAGGGAACGAACACCGGGGAGCTGTTTTTT. Its translation: CASGQEGTNTGELFF.

This clonotype was recorded a few times. The chain employs TRBV11-3 and TRBJ2-2; either TRBD1 or TRBD2 may supply D (5 bases each). Per germline, CDR1 SGHNT and CDR2 YENEEA. V shed 9 bases and J shed 4 bases, with 21 bases lying between them. The CDR3 is 16 amino acids. This chain's CDR3 is CASIDSTSEGTGELFF. The DNA of the CDR3 is TGTGCCAGTATAGACAGCACATCAGAGGGCACCGGGGAGCTGTTTTTT.

V and J are TRBV12-3 or TRBV12-4 and TRBJ2-5, with D unresolved. V was trimmed by 3 bases and J by 5 bases, leaving 10 bases between them. This CDR3 has 13 amino acids. The CDR3 region has the DNA TGTGCCAGCAGTTTCAACGTCGGGGAGACCCAGTACTTC. Its protein is CASSFNVGETQYF.

This clonotype came up a few times. The chain employs TRBV7-2 and TRBJ2-3, with D unclear. The V gene's germline CDR1 is SGHTA and CDR2 FQGNSA. V shed 7 bases and J shed 6 bases, with 17 bases lying between them. The CDR3 length is 14 residues. The CDR3 spells CASTPWAVPDTQYF. CDR3 DNA sequence: TGTGCCAGCACCCCCTGGGCGGTCCCTGATACGCAGTATTTT.

This chain links TRBV20-1 with TRBJ1-1; the D is unclear. The germline gives CDR1 DFQATT, CDR2 SNEGSKA (reference sequence). V lost 5 bases and J lost 0, with 10 bases in between. This CDR3 spans 13 amino acids. The CDR3 sequence: CSAYRTVNTEAFF. Written as DNA, the CDR3 is TGCAGTGCTTACCGTACCGTGAACACTGAAGCTTTCTTT.

This clonotype was counted only a few times. This chain joins TRBV24-1 and TRBJ2-3, with D possibly being TRBD1 (6 bases). The CDR3 has 16 amino acids. The V gene lost 1 base and the J gene lost 1 base, with 11 bases spanning the gap. CDR1 is KGHDR and CDR2 is SFDVKD in the germline V gene. CDR3 sequence reads: CATSDFPGHGTDTQYF. As DNA, the CDR3 is TGTGCCACCAGTGATTTCCCGGGACACGGCACAGATACGCAGTATTTT.

A remark on this clonotype: Possible read error: a much larger clone is one base away. The gene calls are TRBV7-2 and TRBJ2-3, with D maybe TRBD2 (5 bases). Germline V gene sequence: CDR1 SGHTA, CDR2 FQGNSA. Trimming stripped 4 bases from V and 0 bases from J, with 11 bases between. This CDR3 is 15 amino acids long. The CDR3 reads CASSSRAASTDTQYF. In DNA form, the CDR3 reads TGTGCCAGCAGCTCCCGAGCGGCTAGCACAGATACGCAGTATTTT.

This clonotype was seen a handful of times. The V and J genes are TRBV12-3 or TRBV12-4 and TRBJ2-1; 7 bases are a match to TRBD2. The ends lost 3 bases at V and 8 bases at J; junction bases unmatched: 10. The CDR3 contains 15 residues. The CDR3 DNA reads as TGTGCCAGCAGTTTTATACTAGCGCCCAATGATGAGCAGTTCTTC. It is translated as CASSFILAPNDEQFF.

A few counts support this clonotype. This chain joins TRBV29-1 and TRBJ2-7; 7 bases fit TRBD1. This CDR3 region has 12 residues. The germline V gene has CDR1 SQVTM and CDR2 ANQGSEA. J was trimmed by 1 base and V by 5 bases; bases with no gene match: 2. CDR3 residues: CSVPGQSYEQYF. CDR3 nucleotide sequence: TGCAGCGTTCCGGGACAGTCCTACGAGCAGTACTTC.

This clonotype appeared a few times. The V call is TRBV7-2, the J call TRBJ1-5; 9 bases are a match to TRBD1. This CDR3 comprises 15 residues. Germline V gives CDR1 SGHTA, CDR2 FQGNSA. The J segment lost 4 bases and the V segment lost 4 bases, leaving 5 bases of the junction unmatched. Here the CDR3 DNA reads TGTGCCAGCAGCTCCCGGACAGGGGTGAATCAGCCCCAGCATTTT. Encoded protein: CASSSRTGVNQPQHF.

This chain joins TRBV4-3 and TRBJ2-1; TRBD2 matches 8 bases. The V gene's germline CDR1 is LGHNA and CDR2 YSLEER. V shed 0 bases, J shed 0 bases, and the junction held 4 bases outside the gene matches. This CDR3 spans 17 amino acids. CDR3 DNA: TGCGCCAGCAGCCAAGATATGGCGGGGGGCTCCTACAATGAGCAGTTCTTC. It specifies CASSQDMAGGSYNEQFF.

This rearrangement joins TRBV6-5 to TRBJ2-7; D is unclear. Germline CDR1 reads MNHEY; CDR2 reads SVGAGI. Deletions cut 2 bases from V and 6 bases from J, with 11 bases between. The length of the CDR3 is 13 residues. CDR3 bases: TGTGCCAGCAGTTACCGATCAGGCAGCGAGCAGTACTTC. Its translation is CASSYRSGSEQYF.

The table lists this clonotype with a few counts. The chain couples TRBV7-2 to TRBJ2-3, with D possibly being TRBD2 (6 bases). With 1 base removed from V and 3 bases from J, the gap between germline ends came to 11 bases. Germline CDR1 is SGHTA and CDR2 is FQGNSA. The CDR3 extends over 15 amino acids. CDR3 nucleotide sequence: TGTGCCAGCAGCTTAGGTCTAGCGAGGACAGATACGCAGTATTTT. This gives the protein CASSLGLARTDTQYF. Together with reference TRBV7-2 and TRBJ2-3, the CDR3 gives the full variable domain: GAGVSQSPSNKVTEKGKDVELRCDPISGHTALYWYRQSLGQGLEFLIYFQGNSAPDKSGLPSDRFSAERTGGSVSTLTIQRTQQEDSAVYLCASSLGLARTDTQYFGPGTRLTVL.

The chain is built from TRBV21-1 and TRBJ1-1; the DNA was not used to check the table's D call, TRBD1. TRBV21-1 is tagged as a pseudogene. This CDR3 is 14 amino acids long. DNA for the CDR3: TGTGCCAGCAGCAGGTACAGGTGGAACACTGAAGCTTTCTTT. Translating it yields CASSRYRWNTEAFF.

This clonotype appeared a single time. This chain joins TRBV12-3 or TRBV12-4 and TRBJ1-1; possibly TRBD1 for D (5 bases). The V end was cut by 3 bases, the J end by 0 bases, with 17 bases between. The CDR3 is 17 amino acids. The CDR3 sequence: CASSFPAQVTVNTEAFF. CDR3 in DNA: TGTGCCAGCAGTTTCCCAGCACAGGTAACGGTGAACACTGAAGCTTTCTTT.

Only a few counts were recorded for this clonotype. This chain connects TRBV12-3 or TRBV12-4 to TRBJ2-3, with D perhaps TRBD2 (6 bases). Deletions cut 5 bases from V and 2 bases from J, with 11 bases between. The CDR3 extends over 14 amino acids. CDR3 region: CASSPGGNTDTQYF. The CDR3 DNA reads as TGTGCCAGCAGTCCCGGGGGAAACACAGATACGCAGTATTTT.

This rearrangement joins TRBV6-5 to TRBJ2-1; the match to TRBD1 covers 8 bases. Trimming cost V 6 bases and J 0 bases; bases outside gene matches: 4. The CDR3 is 15 amino acids. The germline gives CDR1 MNHEY, CDR2 SVGAGI. The CDR3 loop reads CASSRQGISYNEQFF. CDR3 sequence (DNA): TGTGCCAGCAGCAGACAGGGGATCTCCTACAATGAGCAGTTCTTC.

This sequence joins TRBV6-5 and TRBJ2-2; D is uncertain. This CDR3 region has 15 residues. The germline CDR1 and CDR2 sequences are MNHEY and SVGAGI. Trimming took off 5 bases at V and 4 bases at J, with 14 bases between the two ends. CDR3 region: CASSHNREGTGELFF. Written as DNA, the CDR3 is TGTGCCAGCAGTCATAATAGGGAAGGCACCGGGGAGCTGTTTTTT.

Here the CDR3 reads CASSSVLMNTGELFF. As DNA, the CDR3 is TGTGCCAGCAGTTCAGTCCTTATGAACACCGGGGAGCTGTTTTTT. The chain uses TRBV12-3 or TRBV12-4 and TRBJ2-2; D is unclear. V lost 4 bases to trimming and J lost 1 base, with 10 bases between them. This CDR3 spans 15 amino acids.

The chain carries TRBV20-1 and TRBJ1-1; TRBD1 matches 9 bases. Per germline, CDR1 DFQATT and CDR2 SNEGSKA (reference sequence). CDR3 length: 13 residues. The J segment lost 4 bases and the V segment lost 6 bases, leaving 6 bases of the junction unmatched. In nucleotides, the CDR3 is TGCAGTGCAAGGACAGGGGCCGGCACTGAAGCTTTCTTT. It is translated as CSARTGAGTEAFF.

V usage is TRBV29-1 and J usage is TRBJ2-7; D call uncertain. CDR1 SQVTM and CDR2 ANQGSEA come from the germline V gene. Trimming took 7 bases from V and 2 from J, leaving 15 bases between them. The CDR3 loop spans 13 amino acids. DNA of the CDR3: TGCAGCGCGCCGGTACCGCCTACCTACGAGCAGTACTTC. This encodes CSAPVPPTYEQYF.

This chain connects TRBV27 to TRBJ2-3, with D tentatively TRBD1 (5 bases). This CDR3 is 19 amino acids long. Germline CDR1 is MNHEY and CDR2 is SMNVEV (reference sequence). The ends were cut back, 6 bases at V and 1 base at J, with 26 bases in the middle. In DNA, the CDR3 is TGTGCCAGCAGGCTTGACAGTGTGCCCCTTTTAAGCGGCACAGATACGCAGTATTTT. Protein sequence: CASRLDSVPLLSGTDTQYF.